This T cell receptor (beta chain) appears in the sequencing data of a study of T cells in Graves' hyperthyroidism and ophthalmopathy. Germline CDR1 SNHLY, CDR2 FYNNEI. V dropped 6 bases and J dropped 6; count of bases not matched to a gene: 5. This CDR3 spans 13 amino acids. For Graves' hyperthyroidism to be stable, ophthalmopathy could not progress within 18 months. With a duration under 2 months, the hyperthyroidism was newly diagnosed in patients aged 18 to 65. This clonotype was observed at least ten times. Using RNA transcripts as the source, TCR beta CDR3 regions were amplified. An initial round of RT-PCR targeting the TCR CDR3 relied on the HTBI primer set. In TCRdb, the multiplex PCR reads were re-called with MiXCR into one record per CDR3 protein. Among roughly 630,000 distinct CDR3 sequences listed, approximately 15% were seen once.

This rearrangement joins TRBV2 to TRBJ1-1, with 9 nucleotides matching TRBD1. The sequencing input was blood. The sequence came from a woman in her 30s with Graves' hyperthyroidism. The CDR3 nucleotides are TGTGCCAGCAGGGGACAGGGTTGGGCTGAAGCTTTCTTT. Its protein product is CASRGQGWAEAFF.